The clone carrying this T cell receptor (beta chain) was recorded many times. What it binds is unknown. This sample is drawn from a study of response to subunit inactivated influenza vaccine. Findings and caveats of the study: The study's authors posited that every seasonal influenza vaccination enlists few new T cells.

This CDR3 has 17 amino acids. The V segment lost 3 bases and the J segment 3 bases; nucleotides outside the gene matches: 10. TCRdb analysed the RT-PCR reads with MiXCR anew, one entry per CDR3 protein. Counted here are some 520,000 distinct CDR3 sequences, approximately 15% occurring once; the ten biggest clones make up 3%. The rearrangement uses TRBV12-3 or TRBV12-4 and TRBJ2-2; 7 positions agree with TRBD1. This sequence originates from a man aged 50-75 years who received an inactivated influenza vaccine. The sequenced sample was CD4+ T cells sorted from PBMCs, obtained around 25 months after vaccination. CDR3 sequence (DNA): TGTGCCAGCAGTTTGATTCTTAGGGGGCTCTACACCGGGGAGCTGTTTTTT. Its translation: CASSLILRGLYTGELFF.